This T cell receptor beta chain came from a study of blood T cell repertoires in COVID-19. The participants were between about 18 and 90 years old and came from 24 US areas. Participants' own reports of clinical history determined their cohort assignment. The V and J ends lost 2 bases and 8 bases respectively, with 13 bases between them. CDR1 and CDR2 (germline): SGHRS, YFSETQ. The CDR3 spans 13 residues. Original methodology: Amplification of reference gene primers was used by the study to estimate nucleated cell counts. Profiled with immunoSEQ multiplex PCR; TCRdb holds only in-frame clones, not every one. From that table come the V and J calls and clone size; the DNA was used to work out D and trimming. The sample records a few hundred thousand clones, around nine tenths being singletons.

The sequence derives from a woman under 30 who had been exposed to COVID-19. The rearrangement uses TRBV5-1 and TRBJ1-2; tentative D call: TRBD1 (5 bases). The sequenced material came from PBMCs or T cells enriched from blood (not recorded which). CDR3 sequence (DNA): TGCGCCAGCAGCTTTGGTGCGGGGCAGGGCTACACCTTC. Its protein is CASSFGAGQGYTF.